This is a list of T cell receptor beta chains from one sample in a study of T cells expressing NK-cell markers. TCRdb re-called the 5' RACE reads and catalogs CDR3 proteins one per entry, DNA excluded. The specimen's table records roughly 280,000 distinct CDR3 sequences. Material: blood T cells: a sorted CD56 or NKG2C T cell subset, CD4+ or CD8+ T cells, or bulk PBMC T cells (not recorded which). These receptors were taken from a man younger than 35 in good health. Both conserved end residues are part of each CDR3.

cdr3_aa,j_call,cdr3_length,v_call
CSVLEGQVQTQYF,TRBJ2-5,13,TRBV20-1
CASRPKSGYDNEQFF,TRBJ2-1,15,TRBV7-9
CASSVGPTSRGYQETQYF,TRBJ2-5,18,TRBV9
CASSAAGERGDTQYF,TRBJ2-3,15,TRBV21-1
CASSFTSGSSYEQYF,TRBJ2-7,15,TRBV28
CASSQVGESSYEQYF,TRBJ2-7,15,TRBV4-2
CASSQEEGRGNEQFF,TRBJ2-1,15,TRBV4-3
CASRPRDGILYEQYF,TRBJ2-7,15,TRBV2
CASSYSGDSRVFSPLHF,TRBJ1-6,17,TRBV6-5
CSARISSGNTEAFF,TRBJ1-1,14,TRBV20-1
CASHGRPGELFF,TRBJ2-2,12,TRBV25-1
CSARVEKGSYNEQFF,TRBJ2-1,15,TRBV20-1
CASSAGQGGANVLTF,TRBJ2-6,15,TRBV10-1
CSVLKGSSYEQYF,TRBJ2-7,13,TRBV20-1
CSVEAGTTGFGEQFF,TRBJ2-1,15,TRBV29-1
CASSPTRRSGELFF,TRBJ2-2,14,TRBV12-3/TRBV12-4
CASSGQMTEAFF,TRBJ1-1,12,TRBV27
CSARTASKETQYF,TRBJ2-5,13,TRBV20-1
CSVRTGLYEQYF,TRBJ2-7,12,TRBV20-1
CASSFSGGRTEAFF,TRBJ1-1,14,TRBV12-3/TRBV12-4
CASSRRGAAEAFF,TRBJ1-1,13,TRBV5-1
CASSFGLYNEQFF,TRBJ2-1,13,TRBV12-3/TRBV12-4
CASSPWGRGTDTQYF,TRBJ2-3,15,TRBV7-2
CASSLASTAGEQFF,TRBJ2-1,14,TRBV5-6
CSAPLRTDTQYF,TRBJ2-3,12,TRBV20-1
CASSYLGTSEQYF,TRBJ2-7,13,TRBV6-6
CASSQRTVYEQYF,TRBJ2-7,13,TRBV12-3/TRBV12-4
CSAWDPGLAGGLHSYEQYF,TRBJ2-7,19,TRBV20-1
CSAYAGVNYEQYF,TRBJ2-7,13,TRBV20-1
CASSQGRGNIQYF,TRBJ2-4,13,TRBV4-3
CASSAQAAVEKLFF,TRBJ1-4,14,TRBV12-3/TRBV12-4
CASKSNYGYTF,TRBJ1-2,11,TRBV27
CASSKDYPYNEQFF,TRBJ2-1,14,TRBV21-1
CAWSTTGIDYGYTF,TRBJ1-2,14,TRBV30
CSASDTGIGNQPQHF,TRBJ1-5,15,TRBV20-1
CSATGLSTGYGYTF,TRBJ1-2,14,TRBV20-1
CASSLSTLRQPQHF,TRBJ1-5,14,TRBV7-2
CATYTDRGRTGELFF,TRBJ2-2,15,TRBV15
CASSLAQPTDTQYF,TRBJ2-3,14,TRBV7-2
CATSDGGEWYQPQHF,TRBJ1-5,15,TRBV24-1
CASSLDPGELFF,TRBJ2-2,12,TRBV12-3/TRBV12-4
CASRKGTQGELFF,TRBJ2-2,13,TRBV6-1
CASSSPGTNYGYTF,TRBJ1-2,14,TRBV12-3/TRBV12-4
CASSLGQQGPQETQYF,TRBJ2-5,16,TRBV12-3/TRBV12-4
CASYLRWAGGSGANVLTF,TRBJ2-6,18,TRBV11-2
CASSSGASGYNEQFF,TRBJ2-1,15,TRBV7-2